These T cell receptor beta chains were read from a single sample in a study of blood T cell repertoires in COVID-19. Only in-frame clones appear in the TCRdb table, and some are missing; sequencing was by immunoSEQ multiplex PCR. Among about 88,000 clones, less than 95% were seen once, and the ten largest hold 5% to 7%. The material sequenced was peripheral blood. Receptor source: a man between 18 and 29 years old with COVID-19, enrolled during active disease. Each CDR3 is given with its conserved first and last residue. D genes are given only for firm matches. Clone size is given for some rows only: seen once, a few or many times, or a class if the clone is expanded.

TRBD2	TRBV28	NA	TRBJ2-7	CASSLPGLAGEQYF	TGTGCCAGCAGTCTCCCGGGACTAGCCGGCGAGCAGTACTTC
TRBD1	TRBV6-5	once	TRBJ1-2	CASSYGDRRYTF	TGTGCCAGCAGTTACGGGGACAGGCGCTACACCTTC
TRBD1	TRBV3-1/TRBV3-2	NA	TRBJ1-2	CASSQELHRGNYGYTF	TGTGCCAGCAGCCAAGAACTCCACAGGGGAAACTATGGCTACACCTTC
NA	TRBV16	NA	TRBJ1-3	CASSQLGGSSGNTIYF	TGTGCCAGCAGCCAATTAGGAGGCAGCTCTGGAAACACCATATATTTT
NA	TRBV7-9	once	TRBJ2-1	CASRSNGVGYNEQFF	TGTGCCAGCAGGTCCAACGGTGTTGGTTACAATGAGCAGTTCTTC
NA	TRBV4-1	NA	TRBJ1-4	CASSQDHRKEKLLF	TGCGCCAGCAGCCAAGATCACCGAAAAGAAAAACTGCTTTTT
TRBD2	TRBV19	NA	TRBJ2-7	CASSGTSGASYEQYF	TGTGCCAGTAGTGGGACTAGCGGGGCCTCCTACGAGCAGTACTTC
NA	TRBV5-1	few	TRBJ2-7	CASSLSPDTYEQYF	TGCGCCAGCAGCTTGTCCCCGGACACCTACGAGCAGTACTTC
NA	TRBV7-2	NA	TRBJ2-7	CASSLDSPAQQYF	TGTGCCAGCAGCTTAGATTCACCCGCGCAGCAGTACTTC
NA	TRBV10-3	NA	TRBJ1-1	CAISESKNTEAFF	TGTGCCATCAGTGAGTCCAAAAACACTGAAGCTTTCTTT